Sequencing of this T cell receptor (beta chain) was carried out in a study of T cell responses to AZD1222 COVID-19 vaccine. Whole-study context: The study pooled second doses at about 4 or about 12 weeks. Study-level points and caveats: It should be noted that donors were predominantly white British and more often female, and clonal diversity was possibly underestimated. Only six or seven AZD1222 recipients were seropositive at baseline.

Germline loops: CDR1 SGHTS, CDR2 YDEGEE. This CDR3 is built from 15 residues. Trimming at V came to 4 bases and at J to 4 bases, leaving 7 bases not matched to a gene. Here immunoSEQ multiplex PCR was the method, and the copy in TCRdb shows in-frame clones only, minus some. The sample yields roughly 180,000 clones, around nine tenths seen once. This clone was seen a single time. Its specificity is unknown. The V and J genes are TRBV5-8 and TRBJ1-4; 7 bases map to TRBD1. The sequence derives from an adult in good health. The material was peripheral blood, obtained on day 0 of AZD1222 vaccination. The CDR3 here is CASSQGTALNEKLFF. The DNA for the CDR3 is TGTGCCAGCAGCCAAGGGACAGCACTTAATGAAAAACTGTTTTTT.